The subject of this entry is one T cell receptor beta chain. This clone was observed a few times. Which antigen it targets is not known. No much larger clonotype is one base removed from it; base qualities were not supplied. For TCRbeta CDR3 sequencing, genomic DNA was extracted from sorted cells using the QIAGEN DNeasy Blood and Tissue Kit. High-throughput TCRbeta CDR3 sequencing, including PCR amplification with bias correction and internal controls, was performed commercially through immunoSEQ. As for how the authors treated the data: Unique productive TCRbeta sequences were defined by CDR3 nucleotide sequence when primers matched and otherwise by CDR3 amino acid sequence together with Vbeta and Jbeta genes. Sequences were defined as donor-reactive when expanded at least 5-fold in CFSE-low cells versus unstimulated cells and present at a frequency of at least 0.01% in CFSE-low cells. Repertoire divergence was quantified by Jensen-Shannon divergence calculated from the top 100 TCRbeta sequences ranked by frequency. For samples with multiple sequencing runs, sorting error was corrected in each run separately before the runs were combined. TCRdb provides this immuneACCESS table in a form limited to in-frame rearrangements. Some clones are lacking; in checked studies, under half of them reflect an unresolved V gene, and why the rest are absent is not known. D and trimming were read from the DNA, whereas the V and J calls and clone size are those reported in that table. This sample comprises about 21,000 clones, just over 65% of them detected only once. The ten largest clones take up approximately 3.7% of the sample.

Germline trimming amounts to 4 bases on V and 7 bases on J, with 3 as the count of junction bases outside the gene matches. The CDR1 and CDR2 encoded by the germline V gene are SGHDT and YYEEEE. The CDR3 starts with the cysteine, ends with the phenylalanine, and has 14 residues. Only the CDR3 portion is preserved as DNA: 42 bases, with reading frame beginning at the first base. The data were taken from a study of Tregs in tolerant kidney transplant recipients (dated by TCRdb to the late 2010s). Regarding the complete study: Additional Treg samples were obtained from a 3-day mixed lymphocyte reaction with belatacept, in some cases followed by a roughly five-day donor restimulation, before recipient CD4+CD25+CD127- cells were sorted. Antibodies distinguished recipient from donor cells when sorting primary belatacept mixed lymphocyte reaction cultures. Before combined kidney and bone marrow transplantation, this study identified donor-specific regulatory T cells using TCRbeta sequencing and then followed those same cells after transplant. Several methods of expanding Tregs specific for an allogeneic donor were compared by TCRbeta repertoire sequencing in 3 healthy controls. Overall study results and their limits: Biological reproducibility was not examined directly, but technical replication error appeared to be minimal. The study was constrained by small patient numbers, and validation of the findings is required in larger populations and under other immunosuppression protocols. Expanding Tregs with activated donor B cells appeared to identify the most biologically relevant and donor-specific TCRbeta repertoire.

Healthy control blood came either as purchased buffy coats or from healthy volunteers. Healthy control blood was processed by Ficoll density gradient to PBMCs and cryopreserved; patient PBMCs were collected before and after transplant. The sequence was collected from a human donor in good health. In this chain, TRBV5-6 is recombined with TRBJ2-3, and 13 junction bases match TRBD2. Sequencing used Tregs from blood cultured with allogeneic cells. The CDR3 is CASSRGLAGYTQYF. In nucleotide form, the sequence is TGTGCCAGCAGCCGGGGACTAGCGGGGTATACGCAGTATTTT. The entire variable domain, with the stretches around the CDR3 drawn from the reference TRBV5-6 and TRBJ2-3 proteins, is DAGVTQSPTHLIKTRGQQVTLRCSPKSGHDTVSWYQQALGQGPQFIFQYYEEEERQRGNFPDRFSGHQFPNYSSELNVNALLLGDSALYLCASSRGLAGYTQYFGPGTRLTVL.